Below are 4 T cell receptor beta chains sequenced from a single sample in a study of T cell repertoires in cytomegalovirus infection. One entry per CDR3 protein results from TCRdb running MiXCR on the reads. The data hold about 71,000 distinct CDR3 sequences, with approximately 22% observed a single time. Their antigens are not known. The sequences come from CD8+ T cells from cultured PBMCs, collected from culture after CMV antigen stimulation. Every receptor here comes from a human donor in good health (CMV status not recorded). Some clones in this sample may be carry-over from other donors' samples.

The chain links TRBV7-8 to TRBJ2-7; possibly TRBD1 for D (6 bases). V lost 2 bases and J lost 3, with 11 bases in between. The V gene's germline CDR1 is SGHVS and CDR2 FQNEAQ. This CDR3 has 14 amino acids. The DNA of the CDR3 is TGTGCCAGCAGCTTAACAGGGTTGGGCTACGAGCAGTACTTC. It specifies CASSLTGLGYEQYF.

The chain carries TRBV27 and TRBJ2-2; D is unresolved. This CDR3 has 13 amino acids. V was cut by 9 bases and J by 5 bases, with 13 bases left in between. CDR1 MNHEY and CDR2 SMNVEV come from the germline V gene (reference sequence). CDR3 coding DNA: TGTGCCAGTCTTTTTCTTGCTACCGGGGAGCTGTTTTTT. This sequence encodes CASLFLATGELFF.

The chain joins TRBV6-5 to TRBJ2-1; 8 positions agree with TRBD1. Per the germline V gene, CDR1 is MNHEY and CDR2 is SVGAGI. The length of the CDR3 is 17 residues. J gave up 7 bases and V 2 bases, and 13 bases lay outside the gene matches. This chain's CDR3 is CASSYGKRQGPINEQFF. The CDR3, as DNA: TGTGCCAGCAGTTACGGCAAGAGACAGGGGCCCATTAATGAGCAGTTCTTC.

The rearrangement uses TRBV7-6 and TRBJ2-3; weak D call: TRBD2 (6 bases). CDR1 and CDR2 from the germline V gene are SGHVS and FNYEAQ. The CDR3 consists of 15 residues. V shed 5 bases and J shed 6 bases, with 18 bases lying between them. The CDR3 DNA is TGTGCCAGCAGCGCGGATGGCGGGGATGGGGATACGCAGTATTTT. This gives the protein CASSADGGDGDTQYF.